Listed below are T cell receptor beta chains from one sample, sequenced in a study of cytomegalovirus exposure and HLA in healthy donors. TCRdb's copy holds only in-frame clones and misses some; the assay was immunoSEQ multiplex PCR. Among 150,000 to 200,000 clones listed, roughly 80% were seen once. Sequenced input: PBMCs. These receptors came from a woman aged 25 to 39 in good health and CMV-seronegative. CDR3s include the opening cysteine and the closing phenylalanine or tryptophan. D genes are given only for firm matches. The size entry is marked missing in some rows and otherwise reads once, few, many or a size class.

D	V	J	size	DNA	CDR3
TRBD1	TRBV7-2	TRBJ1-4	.	TGTGCCAGCAGCCTAGCGAGGGGGCTTGTTGAAAAACTGTTTTTT	CASSLARGLVEKLFF
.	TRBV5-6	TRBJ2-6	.	TGTGCCAGCAGCTTGGTGAGTTCTGGGGCCAACGGCCTGACTTTC	CASSLVSSGANGLTF
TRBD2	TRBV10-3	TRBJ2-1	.	TGTGCCATCAGTGAGTCGGAGGCAACGGGAGGGCGAGGAACCTACAATGAGCAGTTCTTC	CAISESEATGGRGTYNEQFF
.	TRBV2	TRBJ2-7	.	TGTGCCAGCATGGGGGACTCCTACGAGCAGTACTTC	CASMGDSYEQYF
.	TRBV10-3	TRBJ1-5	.	TGTGCCATCAGTTCACTACAGGGACAGCCCCAGCATTTT	CAISSLQGQPQHF
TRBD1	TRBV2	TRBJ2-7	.	TGTGCCAGCAGTCCCGGGACAGGGTCGACCTACGAGCAGTACTTC	CASSPGTGSTYEQYF
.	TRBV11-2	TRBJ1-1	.	TGTGCCAGCAGCTCTGAGTGGACTGAAGCTTTCTTT	CASSSEWTEAFF
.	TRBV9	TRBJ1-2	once	TGTGCCAGCAGCGCGGCTACGGTGGACATTCACTATGGCTACACCTTC	CASSAATVDIHYGYTF
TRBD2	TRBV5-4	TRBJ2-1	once	TGTGCCGACCAGCGGGGGGGCTCGAACGAGCAGTTCTTC	CADQRGGSNEQFF
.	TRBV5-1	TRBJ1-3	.	TGCGCCAGCAGCTTGGACAGGGGAAACACCATATATTTT	CASSLDRGNTIYF